One and the same sample provided the 11 T cell receptor beta chains below, sequenced in a study of blood T cells in healthy people across ages. It was with a sample-barcoded 5' primer and a J-beta primer mix that a second PCR of roughly 7 to 12 cycles was run. TCRdb reprocessed the 5' RACE reads with MiXCR, giving one entry per CDR3 protein. This table holds hundreds of thousands of distinct CDR3 sequences, around 46% found once. The sequenced sample was blood. The receptor source for this set is a man aged 25-45 years in good health.

The chain combines TRBV28 with TRBJ1-1; D is unresolved. This CDR3 spans 11 amino acids. V lost 11 bases to trimming and J lost 6 bases, with 13 bases between them. The germline gives CDR1 MDHEN, CDR2 SYDVKM. CDR3 sequence reads: CAGAERAEAFF. The CDR3 DNA reads as TGTGCCGGTGCCGAAAGGGCTGAAGCTTTCTTT.

This clonotype was recorded once. The chain joins TRBV14 to TRBJ2-1; 9 nucleotides align to TRBD2. The J call is uncertain, as TRBJ2-7 better fits the DNA end. The CDR3 spans 16 residues. Per germline, CDR1 SGHDN and CDR2 FVKESK. CDR3 amino acids: CASSQGWLAGRNEQYF. The CDR3, as DNA: TGTGCCAGCAGCCAAGGGTGGCTAGCGGGACGGAACGAGCAGTACTTC.

The genes are TRBV6-1 and TRBJ1-2; TRBD1 is a possible D gene (5 bases). The CDR3 runs to 13 residues. Germline values: CDR1 MNHNS, CDR2 SASEGT. Trimming pared 11 bases from V and 0 bases from J, leaving 13 bases between. CDR3 region: CAARDVPNYGYTF. CDR3 nucleotide sequence: TGTGCCGCCCGGGACGTTCCTAACTATGGCTACACCTTC.

This chain uses TRBV4-2 with TRBJ1-6; maybe TRBD1 (5 bases). V was shortened by 0 bases and J by 10 bases, with 13 bases between the two germline ends. The CDR3 is made up of 15 amino acids. Germline V gene sequence: CDR1 LGHNA, CDR2 YNFKEQ. The CDR3 loop is CASSQDSAGLSPLHF. In DNA, the CDR3 is TGTGCCAGCAGCCAAGATTCGGCAGGGTTGTCACCCCTCCACTTT.

This clonotype was seen a handful of times. A much more abundant neighbour one base away suggests this may be a read error. The chain combines TRBV6-6 with TRBJ2-7; D is possibly TRBD1 (6 bases). The CDR3 runs 12 residues. Trimming took off 6 bases at V and 3 bases at J, with 9 bases between the two ends. CDR1 and CDR2 from the germline V gene are MNHNY and SVGAGI (reference sequence). The CDR3 nucleotides read TGTGCCAGCAGGATACAGGGCTACGAGCAGTACTTC. This gives the protein CASRIQGYEQYF.

The CDR3 DNA reads as TGCAGTGCTAGAGATCGGACTAGCGGGGTCTACGAGCAGTACTTC. Residues: CSARDRTSGVYEQYF. The chain employs TRBV20-1 and TRBJ2-7; 12 nucleotides match TRBD2. The V and J ends lost 0 bases and 3 bases, in that order; junction bases with no gene match: 3. The CDR3 extends over 15 amino acids. Germline values: CDR1 DFQATT, CDR2 SNEGSKA (reference sequence).

This clonotype has only a few counts. CDR3 protein: CASRAAGGAQNEQFF. The CDR3 coding sequence is TGTGCCAGCAGGGCCGCAGGGGGGGCACAGAATGAGCAGTTCTTC. The chain carries TRBV11-2 and TRBJ2-1; D might be TRBD1 or TRBD2, each matching 7 bases. This CDR3 is built from 15 residues. In germline, CDR1 is SGHAT, CDR2 FQNNGV. Deletions cut 6 bases from V and 7 bases from J, with 19 bases between.

This rearrangement joins TRBV5-1 to TRBJ2-7; D not certain. Germline assignment: CDR1 SGHRS and CDR2 YFSETQ. The CDR3 totals 16 residues. V was cut by 2 bases and J by 4 bases, with 19 bases left in between. CDR3 residues: CASSLEPVEFGYEQYF. As DNA, the CDR3 is TGCGCCAGCAGCTTAGAGCCAGTTGAGTTCGGTTACGAGCAGTACTTC.

The genes are TRBV10-3 and TRBJ2-1; 8 nucleotides align to TRBD1. Germline V gene sequence: CDR1 ENHRY, CDR2 SYGVKD. After removal of 7 bases from V and 9 bases from J, the junction contained 8 bases not matched to a gene. This CDR3 is built from 13 residues. The CDR3 DNA sequence: TGTGCCATCACGGCAGGGGGCTTATCTGAGCAGTTCTTC. It encodes CAITAGGLSEQFF.

This chain joins TRBV2 and TRBJ2-5; a possible D gene is TRBD1 (6 bases). The CDR3 spans 15 residues. Germline V lookup: CDR1 SNHLY, CDR2 FYNNEI. Between the trimmed V and J ends, which lost 5 bases and 0 bases, there was a span of 13 bases. The CDR3 region is CASSTQGLHQETQYF. The CDR3 bases are TGTGCCAGCAGTACTCAGGGGCTGCACCAAGAGACCCAGTACTTC. Looking up the rest from reference TRBV2 and TRBJ2-5 gives the full variable domain: EPEVTQTPSHQVTQMGQEVILRCVPISNHLYFYWYRQILGQKVEFLVSFYNNEISEKSEIFDDQFSVERPDGSNFTLKIRSTKLEDSAMYFCASSTQGLHQETQYFGPGTRLLVL.

The chain joins TRBV25-1 to TRBJ1-2; possible D gene TRBD1, 5 bases. The CDR3 is made up of 14 amino acids. CDR1 and CDR2 from the germline V gene are MGHDK and SYGVNS. The germline V and J ends were trimmed by 4 bases and 6 bases, with 15 bases remaining between them. CDR3 nucleotides: TGTGCCAGCAGTGCCCTGGGGGTAGGGGATGGCTACACCTTC. Protein: CASSALGVGDGYTF.